This TCR beta chain was found in a study of T-cell reconstitution after alpha-beta-depleted transplantation in children. Overall study findings and caveats: Expanded clones from the graft, numbering several hundred, reportedly supplied alpha-beta T cells about two months after transplant.

Trimming at V came to 5 bases and at J to 10 bases, leaving 6 bases not matched to a gene. The CDR3 has 12 amino acids. Looked up from germline, CDR1 is ENHRY and CDR2 is SYGVKD. Points on this clonotype: As yet, its antigen is unknown.

As it was prepared, the TCRbeta library received unique molecular identifiers. One entry per CDR3 protein results from TCRdb running MiXCR on the PCR reads. Of roughly 120,000 distinct CDR3 sequences in the sample, around a tenth were seen once. The sequence was obtained from a boy aged 2 to 9 with acute lymphoblastic leukemia, due to receive a stem cell transplant. Sequences were derived from PBMCs, sampled before TCRalphabeta/CD19-depleted stem cell transplant. The chain combines TRBV10-3 with TRBJ2-7, with 9 bases matching TRBD1. In DNA form, the CDR3 reads TGTGCCATCAGTAGGGACAGGGCAGGACAGTACTTC. Its protein is CAISRDRAGQYF.